The rows below give T cell receptor beta chains drawn from one sample of a study of OX40 agonist ivuxolimab in advanced cancers. Profiled with immunoSEQ multiplex PCR; TCRdb holds only in-frame clones, not every one. The table has 70,000 to 90,000 clones, around 81% seen once. The material sequenced was CD4+ or CD8+ T cells sorted from blood, taken in a trial of the OX40 agonist ivuxolimab. Receptors originate from an adult with an advanced solid tumor such as melanoma, head and neck, liver or kidney cancer. Each CDR3 is given with its conserved first and last residue. A D gene is named only where the DNA matches it firmly. Clone size is not always given. Where it is, it says once, few, many or a class for expanded clones.

TRBV28	TRBJ1-6	-	-	TGTGCCAGCAGTTTACTCACCCTTCCCCTCCACTTT	CASSLLTLPLHF
TRBV9	TRBJ1-2	once	-	TGTGCCAGCAGCGTAGAACAGGGCTATGGCTACACCTTC	CASSVEQGYGYTF
TRBV13	TRBJ2-3	-	TRBD2	TGTGCCAGCAGCTTACTAGCGGGGAGCACAGATACGCAGTATTTT	CASSLLAGSTDTQYF
TRBV10-3	TRBJ2-7	-	TRBD1	TGTGCCATCAGTGGGGACAGGGGCTTGTACGAGCAGTACTTC	CAISGDRGLYEQYF
TRBV7-5	TRBJ1-5	-	-	TGTGCCAGAAGCCCTTACAGCAGCAATCAGCCCCAGCATTTT	CARSPYSSNQPQHF
TRBV9	TRBJ2-2	-	-	TGTGCCAGCAGCGTATCTCTGACCGGGGAGCTGTTTTTT	CASSVSLTGELFF
TRBV2	TRBJ1-4	-	-	TGTGCCAGCGCTGTGGCCAGTCCGCGGGAAAAACTGTTTTTT	CASAVASPREKLFF
TRBV7-9	TRBJ1-1	-	-	TGTGCCAGCGGGCCCCCAACCTCCAGGGGATTGAACACTGAAGCTTTCTTT	CASGPPTSRGLNTEAFF
TRBV6-1	TRBJ1-1	-	-	TGTGCCAGCAGTGCAGGGTACGAGATTCACACTGAAGCTTTCTTT	CASSAGYEIHTEAFF
TRBV10-1	TRBJ2-2	-	TRBD2	TGCGCCAGCAGTGATCAGGGACTAGCGGGCTCGAACACCGGGGAGCTGTTTTTT	CASSDQGLAGSNTGELFF
TRBV5-4	TRBJ1-2	-	TRBD1	TGTGCCAGCAGCTCCTCGGACAGGGTCCATGGCTACACCTTC	CASSSSDRVHGYTF